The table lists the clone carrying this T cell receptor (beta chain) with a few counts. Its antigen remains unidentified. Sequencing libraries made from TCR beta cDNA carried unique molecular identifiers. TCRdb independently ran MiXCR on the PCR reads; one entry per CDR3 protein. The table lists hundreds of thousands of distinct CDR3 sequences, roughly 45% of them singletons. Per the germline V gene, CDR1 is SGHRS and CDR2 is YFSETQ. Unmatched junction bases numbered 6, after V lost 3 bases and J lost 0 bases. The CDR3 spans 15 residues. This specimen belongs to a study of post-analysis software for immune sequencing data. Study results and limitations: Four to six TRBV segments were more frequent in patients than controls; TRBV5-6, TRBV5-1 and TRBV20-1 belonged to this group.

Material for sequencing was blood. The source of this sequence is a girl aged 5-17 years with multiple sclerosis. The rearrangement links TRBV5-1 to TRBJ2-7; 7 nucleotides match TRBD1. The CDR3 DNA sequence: TGCGCCAGCAGCTCAAGACAGGGTGCCTCCTACGAGCAGTACTTC. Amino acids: CASSSRQGASYEQYF.